Listed below are T cell receptor beta chains from one sample, sequenced in a study of T cell responses to AZD1222 COVID-19 vaccine. The assay was immunoSEQ multiplex PCR, and TCRdb's table has in-frame clones only and misses some. The table includes some 150,000 clones, 90% to 95% detected once. This sample comprised peripheral blood, obtained 28 days after the second AZD1222 dose. The receptors come from an adult who received the AZD1222 COVID-19 vaccine. Both conserved end residues are part of each CDR3. The D gene is left open where the match is weak. The listing skips clone size in some rows; elsewhere it reads once, few, many or a size class.

V	size	J	length	D	DNA	CDR3
TRBV5-5	few	TRBJ2-7	12	.	TGTGCCAGCAGCCTCAGGGGGGACGAGCAGTACTTC	CASSLRGDEQYF
TRBV6-5	.	TRBJ1-4	14	.	TGTGCCAGCAGGAAGACAGGACTTAATGAAAAACTGTTTTTT	CASRKTGLNEKLFF
TRBV18	.	TRBJ2-7	14	.	TGTGCCAGCTCATCCGGGACCGACTACTACGAGCAGTACTTC	CASSSGTDYYEQYF
TRBV7-2	.	TRBJ1-2	14	.	TGTGCCAGCAGCTGGGCGGCAAGTGGCTATGGCTACACCTTC	CASSWAASGYGYTF
TRBV30	.	TRBJ2-7	16	.	TGTGCCTGGAACCCGGCCCTAACTAGCCGGGCGGGGGAGCAGTACTTC	CAWNPALTSRAGEQYF
TRBV5-8	.	TRBJ1-5	15	.	TGTGCCAGCAGCTTGGGGGGAACCGGTTGGGAGCCCCAGCATTTT	CASSLGGTGWEPQHF
TRBV6-5	.	TRBJ1-1	14	.	TGTGCCAGCAGTCTACAGGGATTGAACACTGAAGCTTTCTTT	CASSLQGLNTEAFF
TRBV4-1	.	TRBJ2-5	17	TRBD2	TGCGCCAGCAGCCTAATCAGTGGACTAGCGGGAAAAGAGACCCAGTACTTC	CASSLISGLAGKETQYF
TRBV2	.	TRBJ2-3	15	TRBD2	TGTGCCAGCAGTCAGAGCGGGACCCGCACAGATACGCAGTATTTT	CASSQSGTRTDTQYF
TRBV28	.	TRBJ1-5	12	.	TGTGCCAGCACTCAGGGTACGAAGCCCCAGCATTTT	CASTQGTKPQHF
TRBV25-1	.	TRBJ1-2	15	TRBD1	TGTGCCAGCAGTGACCCAGGGACAGGCAACTATGGCTACACCTTC	CASSDPGTGNYGYTF
TRBV1	.	TRBJ1-2	15	.	TGCACCAGCAGCCAAGGACGGGACATCCTGAGAGGCTACACCTTC	CTSSQGRDILRGYTF
TRBV4-1	.	TRBJ1-3	15	.	TGCGCCAGCAGCCAAGACAGGACCTCTGGAAACACCATATATTTT	CASSQDRTSGNTIYF